This TCR beta chain was profiled in a study of early T cells in non-severe SARS-CoV-2 infection. Germline-derived CDR1 and CDR2 are MNHNS and SASEGT. The length of the CDR3 is 12 residues. Trimming took 4 bases from V and 4 from J, leaving 8 bases between them. This clonotype was observed many times. Unique molecular identifiers were added to individual cDNA molecules. TCRdb recomputed calls from the 5' RACE reads with MiXCR, one row per CDR3 protein. This sample has about 28,000 distinct CDR3 sequences, with about 6.6% found just once. The sequenced sample was whole blood, obtained at baseline. This receptor was obtained from an adult who was a healthcare worker with PCR-confirmed SARS-CoV-2 infection or an uninfected control (not recorded which). The rearrangement joins TRBV6-1 to TRBJ2-7; no clear D gene. This CDR3 reads CASSAQRYEQYF. The CDR3 nucleotides read TGTGCCAGCAGTGCACAGAGGTACGAGCAGTACTTC.